This TCR beta chain was sequenced for a study of cytomegalovirus exposure and HLA in healthy donors. General study points: Analysis was carried out at a later point, and it linked a missense DCLRE1C variant to TCR beta V- and J-gene trimming.

Each donor's status was that of a healthy bone marrow donor. The PCR used 60 Vbeta and 13 Jbeta primers. Method: immunoSEQ multiplex PCR; TCRdb's copy keeps in-frame clones and lacks some. The sample lists about 200,000 clones; about 85% were seen once. Regarding this clone: Its specificity is unknown.

The CDR3 spans 13 residues. CDR1 is SGHTA, CDR2 FQGNSA, per germline. The V gene lost 1 base and the J gene lost 7 bases, with 11 bases spanning the gap. This chain uses TRBV7-2 with TRBJ2-7; tentatively, D is TRBD2 (5 bases). This sequence was found in a male donor in good health and CMV-seropositive. Sequenced material: PBMCs. The CDR3, as DNA: TGTGCCAGCAGCTTAGGACTCCTAGCAGAGCAGTACTTC. The encoded protein is CASSLGLLAEQYF.